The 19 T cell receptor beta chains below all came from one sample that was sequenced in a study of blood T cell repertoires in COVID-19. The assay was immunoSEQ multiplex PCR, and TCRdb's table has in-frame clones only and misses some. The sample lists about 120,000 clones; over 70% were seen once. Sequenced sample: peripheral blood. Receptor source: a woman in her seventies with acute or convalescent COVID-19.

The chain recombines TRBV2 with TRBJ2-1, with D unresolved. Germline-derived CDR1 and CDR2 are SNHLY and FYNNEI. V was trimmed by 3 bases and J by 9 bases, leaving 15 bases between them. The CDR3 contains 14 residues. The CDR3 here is CASSDRSRPSEQFF. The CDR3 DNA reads TGTGCCAGCAGTGATCGGTCGCGGCCCAGTGAGCAGTTCTTC.

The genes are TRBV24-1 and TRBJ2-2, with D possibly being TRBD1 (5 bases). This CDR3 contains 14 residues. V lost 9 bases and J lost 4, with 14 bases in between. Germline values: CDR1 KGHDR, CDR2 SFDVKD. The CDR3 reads CATQTDKGTGELFF. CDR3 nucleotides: TGTGCCACCCAGACAGACAAAGGCACCGGGGAGCTGTTTTTT.

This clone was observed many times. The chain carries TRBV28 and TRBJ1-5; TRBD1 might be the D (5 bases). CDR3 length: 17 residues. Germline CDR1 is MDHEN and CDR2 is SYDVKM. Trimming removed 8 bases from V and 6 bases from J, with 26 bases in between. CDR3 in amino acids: CASDYLNIGGKGQPQHF. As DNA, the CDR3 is TGTGCCAGCGATTATCTCAATATCGGGGGGAAGGGTCAGCCCCAGCATTTT. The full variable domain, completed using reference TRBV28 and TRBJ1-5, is DVKVTQSSRYLVKRTGEKVFLECVQDMDHENMFWYRQDPGLGLRLIYFSYDVKMKEKGDIPEGYSVSREKKERFSLILESASTNQTSMYLCASDYLNIGGKGQPQHFGDGTRLSIL.

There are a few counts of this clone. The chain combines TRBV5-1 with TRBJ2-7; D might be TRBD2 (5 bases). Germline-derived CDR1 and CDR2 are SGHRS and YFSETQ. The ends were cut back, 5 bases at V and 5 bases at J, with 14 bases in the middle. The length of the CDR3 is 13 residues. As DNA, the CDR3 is TGCGCCAGCAGTCCGGGCGGGCTGGACGAGCAGTACTTC. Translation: CASSPGGLDEQYF.

The CDR3 DNA is TGTGCCAGCACCTCAGGATGGGGGCCCAATCAGCCCCAGCATTTT. Amino acid sequence: CASTSGWGPNQPQHF. The rearrangement links TRBV28 to TRBJ1-5, with D tentatively TRBD1 (6 bases). In germline, CDR1 is MDHEN, CDR2 SYDVKM. This CDR3 has 15 residues. V lost 7 bases and J lost 3, with 16 bases in between.

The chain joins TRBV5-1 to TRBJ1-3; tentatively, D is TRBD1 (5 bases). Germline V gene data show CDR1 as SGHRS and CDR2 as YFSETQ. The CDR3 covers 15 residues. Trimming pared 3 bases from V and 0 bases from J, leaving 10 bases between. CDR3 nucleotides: TGCGCCAGCAGCTCAACAGGCAACTCTGGAAACACCATATATTTT. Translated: CASSSTGNSGNTIYF.

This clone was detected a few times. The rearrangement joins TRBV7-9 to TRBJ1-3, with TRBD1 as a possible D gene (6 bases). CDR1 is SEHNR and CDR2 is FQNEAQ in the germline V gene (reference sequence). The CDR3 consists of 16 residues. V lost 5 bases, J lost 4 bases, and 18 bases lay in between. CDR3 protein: CASSARGGQVGNTIYF. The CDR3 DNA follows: TGTGCCAGCAGCGCCAGGGGTGGGCAAGTCGGAAACACCATATATTTT.

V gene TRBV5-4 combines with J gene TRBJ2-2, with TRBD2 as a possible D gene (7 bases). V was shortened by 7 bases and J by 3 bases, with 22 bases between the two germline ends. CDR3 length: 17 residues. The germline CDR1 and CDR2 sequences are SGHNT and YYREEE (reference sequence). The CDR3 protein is CASGEGGAYSHTGELFF. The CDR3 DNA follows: TGTGCCAGCGGCGAGGGGGGGGCCTATTCTCACACCGGGGAGCTGTTTTTT.

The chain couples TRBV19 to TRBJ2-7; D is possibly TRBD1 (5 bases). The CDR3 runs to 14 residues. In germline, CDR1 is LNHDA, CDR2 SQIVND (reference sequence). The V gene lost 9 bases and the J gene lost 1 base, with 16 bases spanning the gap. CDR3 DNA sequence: TGTGCCAGCCGCTATGGGGCAGGATCCTACGAGCAGTACTTC. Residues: CASRYGAGSYEQYF.

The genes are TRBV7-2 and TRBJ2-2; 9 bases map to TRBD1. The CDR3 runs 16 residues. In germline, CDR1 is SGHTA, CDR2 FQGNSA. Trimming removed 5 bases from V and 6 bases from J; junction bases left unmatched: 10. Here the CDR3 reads CASSPSGTGSPGELFF. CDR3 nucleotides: TGTGCCAGCAGCCCAAGCGGGACAGGGTCGCCCGGGGAGCTGTTTTTT.

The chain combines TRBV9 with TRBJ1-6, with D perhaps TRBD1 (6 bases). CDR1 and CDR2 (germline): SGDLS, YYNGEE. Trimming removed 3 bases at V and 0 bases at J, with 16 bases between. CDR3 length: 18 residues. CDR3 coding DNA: TGTGCCAGCAGCGCTCCCGGGACAACCAGCTCCTATAATTCACCCCTCCACTTT. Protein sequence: CASSAPGTTSSYNSPLHF.

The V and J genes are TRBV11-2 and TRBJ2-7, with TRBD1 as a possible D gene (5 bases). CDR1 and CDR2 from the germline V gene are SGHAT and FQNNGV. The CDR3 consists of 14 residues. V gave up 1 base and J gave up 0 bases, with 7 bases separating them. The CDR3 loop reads CASSLGQNSYEQYF. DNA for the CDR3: TGTGCCAGCAGCTTAGGACAGAACTCCTACGAGCAGTACTTC.

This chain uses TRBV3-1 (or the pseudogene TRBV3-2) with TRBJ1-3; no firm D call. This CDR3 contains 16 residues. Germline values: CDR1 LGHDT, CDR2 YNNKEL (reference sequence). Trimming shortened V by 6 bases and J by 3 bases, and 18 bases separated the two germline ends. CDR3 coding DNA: TGTGCCAGCAGTCCAAGATGGGAGAGAAGTGGAAACACCATATATTTT. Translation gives CASSPRWERSGNTIYF.

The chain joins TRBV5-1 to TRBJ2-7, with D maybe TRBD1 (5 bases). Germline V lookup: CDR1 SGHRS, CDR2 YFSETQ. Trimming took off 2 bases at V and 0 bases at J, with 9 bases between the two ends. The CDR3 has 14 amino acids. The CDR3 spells CASSLDSPSYEQYF. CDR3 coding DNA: TGCGCCAGCAGCTTAGACAGTCCCTCCTACGAGCAGTACTTC.

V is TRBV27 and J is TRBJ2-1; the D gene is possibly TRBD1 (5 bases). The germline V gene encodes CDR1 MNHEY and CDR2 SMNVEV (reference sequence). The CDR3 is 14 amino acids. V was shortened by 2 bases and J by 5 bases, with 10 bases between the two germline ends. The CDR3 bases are TGTGCCAGCAGTTTAGGTGGGGCCCACAATGAGCAGTTCTTC. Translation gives CASSLGGAHNEQFF.

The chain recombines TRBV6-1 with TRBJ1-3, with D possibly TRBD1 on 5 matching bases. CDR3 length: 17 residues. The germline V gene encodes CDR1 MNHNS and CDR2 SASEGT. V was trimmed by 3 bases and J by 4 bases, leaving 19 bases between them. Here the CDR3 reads CASSDRPEGLVGNTIYF. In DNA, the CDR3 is TGTGCCAGCAGTGATAGGCCGGAGGGGCTAGTCGGAAACACCATATATTTT.

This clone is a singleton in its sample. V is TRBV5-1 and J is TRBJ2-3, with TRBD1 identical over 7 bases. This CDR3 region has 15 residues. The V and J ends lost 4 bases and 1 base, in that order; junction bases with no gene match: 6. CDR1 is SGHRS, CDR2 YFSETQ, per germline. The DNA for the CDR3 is TGCGCCAGCAGCGGAACAGGGGTTGGCACAGATACGCAGTATTTT. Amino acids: CASSGTGVGTDTQYF.

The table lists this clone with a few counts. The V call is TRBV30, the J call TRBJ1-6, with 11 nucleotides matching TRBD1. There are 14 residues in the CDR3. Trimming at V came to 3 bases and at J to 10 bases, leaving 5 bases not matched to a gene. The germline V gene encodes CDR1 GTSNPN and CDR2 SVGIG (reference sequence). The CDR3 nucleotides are TGTGCCTGGAGCCTAGGGACAGGGGGATCACCCCTCCACTTT. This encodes CAWSLGTGGSPLHF.

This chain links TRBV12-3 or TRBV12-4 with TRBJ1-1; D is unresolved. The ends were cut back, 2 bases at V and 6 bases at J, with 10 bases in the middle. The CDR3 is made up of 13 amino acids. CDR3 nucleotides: TGTGCCAGCAGTTTATCGGGAAAGTCTGAAGCTTTCTTT. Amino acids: CASSLSGKSEAFF.